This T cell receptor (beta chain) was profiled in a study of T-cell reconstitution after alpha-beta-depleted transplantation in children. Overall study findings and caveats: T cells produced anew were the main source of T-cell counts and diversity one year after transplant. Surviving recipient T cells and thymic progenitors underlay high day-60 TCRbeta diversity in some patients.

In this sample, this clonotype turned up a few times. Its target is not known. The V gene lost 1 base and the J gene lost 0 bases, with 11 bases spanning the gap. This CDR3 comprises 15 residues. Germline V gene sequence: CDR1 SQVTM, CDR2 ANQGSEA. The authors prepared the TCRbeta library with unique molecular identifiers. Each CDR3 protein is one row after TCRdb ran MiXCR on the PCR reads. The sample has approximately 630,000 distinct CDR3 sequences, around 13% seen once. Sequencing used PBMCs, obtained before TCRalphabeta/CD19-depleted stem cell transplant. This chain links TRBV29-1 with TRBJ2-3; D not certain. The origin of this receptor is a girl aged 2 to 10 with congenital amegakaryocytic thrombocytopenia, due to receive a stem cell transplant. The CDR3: CSVEGWAASTDTQYF. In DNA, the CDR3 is TGCAGCGTTGAAGGCTGGGCGGCTAGCACAGATACGCAGTATTTT.